These 30 T cell receptor beta chains were all obtained from the same sample, sequenced in a study of low-dose radiotherapy and immunotherapy resistance in tumors. Sample time point: after trial treatment. The sample's treatment: LDRT plus nivolumab, ipilimumab, low-dose cyclophosphamide and aspirin (RACIN trial). First-strand cDNA used TRAV- and TRBV-specific primers, covering alpha and beta chains. TCRs underwent around 18 PCR cycles of amplification with a constant-region primer and V-primer adapter. TCRdb fed the reads into MiXCR, producing one record per CDR3 protein. The table shows tens of thousands of distinct CDR3 sequences, with under 25% occurring only once. Here the sequenced sample was PBMCs, taken after low-dose radiotherapy plus immunotherapy. These receptors all stem from a female donor with ovarian cancer.

This clonotype was seen many times. The V and J genes are TRBV24-1 and TRBJ2-5; tentative D call: TRBD1 (6 bases). Trimming pared 5 bases from V and 3 bases from J, leaving 9 bases between. This CDR3 has 13 residues. The germline V gene has CDR1 KGHDR and CDR2 SFDVKD. The CDR3 coding sequence is TGTGCCACCAGTGTGTCAGGGGAAGAGACCCAGTACTTC. Its translation: CATSVSGEETQYF.

This clonotype was seen ten or more times. The rearrangement joins TRBV2 to TRBJ1-6; tentative D call: TRBD1 (6 bases). V dropped 2 bases and J dropped 10 bases, with 12 bases sitting between them. Per the germline V gene, CDR1 is SNHLY and CDR2 is FYNNEI. The CDR3 has 14 residues. CDR3 sequence (DNA): TGTGCCAGCAGTGAAATGGGGGGCTGGTCACCCCTCCACTTT. Translated: CASSEMGGWSPLHF.

In its sample, this clonotype was seen many times. V gene TRBV6-8 combines with J gene TRBJ2-7; weak D call: TRBD2 (5 bases). The germline V gene has CDR1 MNHGY and CDR2 SAAAGT. This CDR3 is built from 13 residues. The germline V and J ends were trimmed by 6 bases and 6 bases, with 15 bases remaining between them. The CDR3 region is CASSSPTTSEQYF. The CDR3 nucleotides read TGTGCCAGCAGCTCCCCTACTACTAGCGAGCAGTACTTC.

This clonotype was counted ten times or more. V and J are TRBV18 and TRBJ1-2; D gene ambiguous. Trimming removed 2 bases at V and 13 bases at J, with 14 bases between. The CDR3 totals 12 residues. Germline CDR1 is KGHSH and CDR2 is LQKENI. The CDR3 spells CASSPWSGSGTF. The CDR3 region has the DNA TGTGCCAGCTCACCATGGAGTGGTTCAGGCACCTTC.

The gene calls are TRBV30 and TRBJ1-2; TRBD1 matches 8 bases. Germline loops: CDR1 GTSNPN, CDR2 SVGIG (reference sequence). Germline trimming cut 3 bases from V and 11 bases from J; bases unmatched to any gene: 11. This CDR3 is 13 amino acids long. This CDR3 is CAWSAYRGSRYTF. CDR3 sequence (DNA): TGTGCCTGGAGCGCATACAGGGGGTCGAGGTACACCTTC. Drawing the rest from reference TRBV30 and TRBJ1-2, the complete variable domain is SQTIHQWPATLVQPVGSPLSLECTVEGTSNPNLYWYRQAAGRGLQLLFYSVGIGQISSEVPQNLSASRPQDRQFILSSKKLLLSDSGFYLCAWSAYRGSRYTFGSGTRLTVV.

This clonotype was picked up many times. The rearrangement links TRBV27 to TRBJ2-2; 7 bases are shared with TRBD1. V lost 4 bases to trimming and J lost 6 bases; unmatched junction nucleotides: 5. CDR3 length: 14 residues. Germline CDR1 is MNHEY and CDR2 is SMNVEV (reference sequence). CDR3 in amino acids: CASSYRQGPGELFF. The CDR3 DNA follows: TGTGCCAGCAGTTACCGACAGGGACCCGGGGAGCTGTTTTTT.

This clonotype was detected a few times. The gene calls are TRBV2 and TRBJ2-1, with D possibly being TRBD2 (5 bases). The V end was cut by 2 bases, the J end by 3 bases, with 14 bases between. CDR1 is SNHLY, CDR2 FYNNEI, per germline. CDR3 size: 16 residues. The CDR3 region is CASSESASGVYNEQFF. The CDR3 nucleotides are TGTGCCAGCAGTGAAAGTGCGAGCGGAGTCTACAATGAGCAGTTCTTC.

At least ten counts were recorded for this clonotype. The V and J genes are TRBV2 and TRBJ2-2; D gene uncertain. The CDR3 sequence is 14 residues long. Germline V gene data show CDR1 as SNHLY and CDR2 as FYNNEI. Trimming removed 6 bases from V and 3 bases from J, with 11 bases in between. The DNA of the CDR3 is TGTGCCAGCAGAGGCTGTGTCGACACCGGGGAGCTGTTTTTT. This encodes CASRGCVDTGELFF.

This clonotype showed up many times. The chain employs TRBV28 and TRBJ2-5; 7 bases are shared with TRBD2. There are 15 residues in the CDR3. CDR1 and CDR2 (germline): MDHEN, SYDVKM. V lost 5 bases and J lost 4; bases outside the gene matches: 10. The CDR3 protein is CASSIPLAAGETQYF. The CDR3 nucleotides are TGTGCCAGCAGTATCCCTCTAGCGGCGGGAGAGACCCAGTACTTC.

This clonotype was observed many times. This chain connects TRBV4-1 to TRBJ2-6; 9 nucleotides agree with TRBD2. The CDR3 is made up of 18 amino acids. Losses at the gene ends were 5 bases for V and 0 bases for J; bases not matched to a gene: 8. The germline V gene encodes CDR1 MGHRA and CDR2 YSYEKL. The CDR3, as DNA: TGCGCCAGCAGCTGGGGGGCTAGCGGGGACTCTGGGGCCAACGTCCTGACTTTC. Translation gives CASSWGASGDSGANVLTF.

This clonotype was seen at least ten times. The chain employs TRBV10-3 and TRBJ2-7; 7 bases fit TRBD2. The trim removed 4 bases at V and 5 bases at J, leaving 14 bases unmatched. The CDR3 spans 16 residues. Per the germline V gene, CDR1 is ENHRY and CDR2 is SYGVKD. DNA of the CDR3: TGTGCCATCAGTGGAGTAGCGGGCGAGGAATATGACGAGCAGTACTTC. It specifies CAISGVAGEEYDEQYF.

This clonotype was picked up a small number of times. The CDR3 coding sequence is TGTGCCAGCAGCCAAGCAAGTATCACCGGGGAGCTGTTTTTT. Encoded protein: CASSQASITGELFF. The chain combines TRBV3-1 with TRBJ2-2; D gene unclear. The germline gives CDR1 LGHDT, CDR2 YNNKEL (reference sequence). This CDR3 has 14 residues. V was shortened by 1 base and J by 4 bases, with 7 bases between the two germline ends.

The sample holds many counts of this clonotype. The gene calls are TRBV12-3 or TRBV12-4 and TRBJ1-2; maybe TRBD1 (6 bases). Trimming removed 5 bases at V and 3 bases at J, with 10 bases between. This CDR3 contains 13 residues. CDR3 sequence (DNA): TGTGCCAGCAGTACGAACAGGGACTATGGCTACACCTTC. Translation gives CASSTNRDYGYTF.

This clonotype was observed at least ten times. The V and J genes are TRBV19 and TRBJ1-4; 7 nucleotides line up with TRBD1. This CDR3 is built from 17 residues. Germline V lookup: CDR1 LNHDA, CDR2 SQIVND (reference sequence). Losses at the gene ends were 4 bases for V and 1 base for J; bases not matched to a gene: 9. The CDR3 bases are TGTGCCAGTAGTACCTTACGGCGGACAGGAACTAATGAAAAACTGTTTTTT. Translating gives CASSTLRRTGTNEKLFF.

There are many counts of this clonotype. The CDR3 DNA is TGCAGTGCGGGACAGGGCGATCAGCCCCAGCATTTT. This sequence encodes CSAGQGDQPQHF. This chain connects TRBV20-1 to TRBJ1-5; 9 nucleotides line up with TRBD1. The CDR3 sequence is 12 residues long. Losses at the gene ends were 6 bases for V and 5 bases for J; bases not matched to a gene: 2. Germline lookup yields CDR1 DFQATT and CDR2 SNEGSKA (reference sequence).

This clonotype was seen ten or more times. The chain is built from TRBV24-1 and TRBJ2-5; TRBD1 aligns across 7 bases. Unmatched junction bases numbered 8, after V lost 10 bases and J lost 4 bases. CDR3 length: 13 residues. Germline V gene data show CDR1 as KGHDR and CDR2 as SFDVKD. CDR3: CATTGDGRETQYF. DNA of the CDR3: TGTGCCACAACAGGGGACGGTAGAGAGACCCAGTACTTC.

Many counts were recorded for this clonotype. The chain carries TRBV11-2 and TRBJ2-2; no clear D. The CDR3 length is 13 residues. The germline gives CDR1 SGHAT, CDR2 FQNNGV. V lost 1 base, J lost 6 bases, and 6 bases lay in between. The CDR3 loop reads CASSLVRAGELFF. The CDR3, as DNA: TGTGCCAGCAGCTTAGTTAGAGCCGGGGAGCTGTTTTTT.

This clonotype was counted many times. This chain joins TRBV19 and TRBJ2-4; the D gene is possibly TRBD1 (6 bases). V dropped 3 bases and J dropped 10 bases, with 13 bases sitting between them. The CDR3 is made up of 13 amino acids. The V gene's germline CDR1 is LNHDA and CDR2 SQIVND (reference sequence). The CDR3 DNA follows: TGTGCCAGTAGTATTGACAGGTATCTTATTCAGTACTTC. Its protein product is CASSIDRYLIQYF.

The chain has TRBV3-1 and TRBJ1-4; D is unclear. V lost 4 bases and J 7 bases, leaving 4 bases between the germline ends. Looked up from germline, CDR1 is LGHDT and CDR2 is YNNKEL (reference sequence). This CDR3 is built from 11 residues. As DNA, the CDR3 is TGTGCCAGCAGCCTAAGTGAAAAACTGTTTTTT. Its protein product is CASSLSEKLFF.

This clonotype has a count of ten or more. The chain joins TRBV7-8 to TRBJ2-3; TRBD2 is a possible D gene (5 bases). With 5 bases removed from V and 2 bases from J, the gap between germline ends came to 17 bases. The germline gives CDR1 SGHVS, CDR2 FQNEAQ. The CDR3 consists of 16 residues. CDR3 protein: CASSGRSVTPTDTQYF. The DNA for the CDR3 is TGTGCCAGCAGCGGGCGTAGCGTGACTCCCACAGATACGCAGTATTTT.

There are many counts of this clonotype. CDR3 in amino acids: CASSNQAISEVTQYF. The CDR3 DNA is TGTGCCAGCAGTAACCAGGCGATTTCCGAAGTGACCCAGTACTTC. J is TRBJ2-5 and V is TRBV12-3 or TRBV12-4; D call uncertain. Trimming shortened V by 5 bases and J by 7 bases, and 20 bases separated the two germline ends. The CDR3 runs to 15 residues.

Concerning this clonotype itself: A much larger clonotype is one base distant, so this may be a read error. The chain has TRBV7-9 and TRBJ2-1; 10 nucleotides align to TRBD2. The CDR3 is made up of 16 amino acids. Germline CDR1 SEHNR, CDR2 FQNEAQ (reference sequence). The J segment lost 3 bases and the V segment lost 4 bases, leaving 6 bases of the junction unmatched. CDR3 sequence: CASSSGLAVVYNEQFF. The CDR3 bases are TGTGCCAGCAGCTCCGGACTAGCGGTAGTCTACAATGAGCAGTTCTTC.

This clonotype came up many times. The chain joins TRBV7-2 to TRBJ2-3; possibly TRBD2 for D (6 bases). V was shortened by 3 bases and J by 4 bases, with 8 bases between the two germline ends. CDR1 SGHTA and CDR2 FQGNSA come from the germline V gene. There are 13 residues in the CDR3. The CDR3: CASSFTGADTQYF. Here the CDR3 DNA reads TGTGCCAGCAGCTTTACGGGGGCAGATACGCAGTATTTT.

The V call is TRBV9, the J call TRBJ2-3, with 16 bases that match TRBD2. CDR3 size: 16 residues. Germline lookup yields CDR1 SGDLS and CDR2 YYNGEE. With V trimmed by 3 bases and J by 4 bases, 2 bases remained unmatched. In nucleotides, the CDR3 is TGTGCCAGCAGCGAGGGACTAGCGGGAGGGGCAGATACGCAGTATTTT. This sequence encodes CASSEGLAGGADTQYF. The full variable domain, rest sourced from reference TRBV9 and TRBJ2-3, is DSGVTQTPKHLITATGQRVTLRCSPRSGDLSVYWYQQSLDQGLQFLIQYYNGEERAKGNILERFSAQQFPDLHSELNLSSLELGDSALYFCASSEGLAGGADTQYFGPGTRLTVL.

With regard to this clonotype: No DNA is shown, since the ends of the CDR3 on it are uncertain; the CDR3 is the one TCRdb lists. The rearrangement uses TRBV5-1 and TRBJ1-1. The CDR3 is 23 amino acids in total, end residues counted. Germline V lookup: CDR1 SGHRS, CDR2 YFSETQ. The CDR3 protein is CASTNQTSLYFCASSPGRTEAFF.

The chain combines TRBV6-2 or TRBV6-3 with TRBJ2-3; tentatively, D is TRBD1 or TRBD2 (5 bases each). V lost 6 bases and J 1 base, leaving 8 bases between the germline ends. CDR3 size: 13 residues. Per the germline V gene, CDR1 is MNHEY and CDR2 is SVGEGT. The CDR3, as DNA: TGTGCCAGCAGACTAGGGGGCACAGATACGCAGTATTTT. Amino acids: CASRLGGTDTQYF.

The chain combines TRBV4-3 with TRBJ2-7, with TRBD1 identical over 12 bases. Germline CDR1 and CDR2: LGHNA and YSLEER. The ends lost 6 bases at V and 6 bases at J; junction bases unmatched: 15. The CDR3 contains 17 residues. For the CDR3, the DNA is TGCGCCAGCAGACCAAGCCTACCCGGGACAGGGGGCTTCGAGCAGTACTTC. It specifies CASRPSLPGTGGFEQYF.

This clonotype has at least ten counts. J is TRBJ1-6 and V is TRBV20-1; 11 positions match TRBD1. Germline CDR1 and CDR2: DFQATT and SNEGSKA (reference sequence). CDR3 size: 15 residues. V lost 6 bases to trimming and J lost 9 bases; unmatched junction nucleotides: 10. The CDR3 bases are TGCAGTGCGGAATATGCCGGGACAGGGGGTTCACCCCTCCACTTT. It encodes CSAEYAGTGGSPLHF.

For this clonotype: This likely stems from a read error, as it lies one base from a far larger clone. The chain joins TRBV6-5 to TRBJ1-2, with D possibly TRBD1 on 6 matching bases. The germline V gene encodes CDR1 MNHEY and CDR2 SVGAGI. CDR3 length: 16 residues. V dropped 5 bases and J dropped 1 base, with 17 bases sitting between them. CDR3 sequence reads: CASSEGGATFNYGYTF. In DNA form, the CDR3 reads TGTGCCAGCAGTGAAGGGGGGGCTACTTTTAACTATGGCTACACCTTC.

V usage is TRBV5-1 and J usage is TRBJ2-7; TRBD2 agrees at 10 bases. CDR1 and CDR2 from the germline V gene are SGHRS and YFSETQ. V was pared by 4 bases and J by 1 base, with 5 bases of the junction left unmatched. The CDR3 runs 15 residues. CDR3 DNA: TGCGCCAGCAGCATCTGGACTAGCGGTTCCTACGAGCAGTACTTC. It yields the protein CASSIWTSGSYEQYF.